The 3 T cell receptor beta chains below come from one sample, sequenced in a study of T-cell reconstitution after alpha-beta-depleted transplantation in children. Molecular barcoding with unique molecular identifiers was used for the TCRbeta library. TCRdb re-called the PCR reads with MiXCR, one entry per CDR3 protein. The sample records about 980,000 distinct CDR3 sequences, about 29% being singletons. The source material was PBMCs, mostly from graft donor cells, sampled 360 days after TCRalphabeta/CD19-depleted stem cell transplant. These receptors were collected from a boy in the first two years of life who had a stem cell transplant for SCID, so the T cells may come from the graft donor.

The rearrangement links TRBV12-3 or TRBV12-4 to TRBJ2-2, with D perhaps matching TRBD1 (6 bases). The ends were cut back, 3 bases at V and 3 bases at J, with 11 bases in the middle. This CDR3 is 15 amino acids long. The CDR3 protein is CASSFSRGYTGELFF. CDR3 DNA: TGTGCCAGCAGTTTTTCCAGGGGCTACACCGGGGAGCTGTTTTTT.

This clonotype was counted between two and nine times. This rearrangement joins TRBV11-2 to TRBJ2-2; D may correspond to TRBD1 or TRBD2 (5 bases each). V dropped 6 bases and J dropped 5 bases, with 28 bases sitting between them. The CDR3 consists of 19 residues. CDR1 and CDR2 (germline): SGHAT, FQNNGV. This CDR3 is CASSLGTLQDRTLTGELFF. CDR3 coding DNA: TGTGCCAGCAGTCTAGGGACCCTACAGGATCGAACACTTACCGGGGAGCTGTTTTTT.

The chain joins TRBV4-1 to TRBJ2-4; 12 bases fit TRBD1. V shed 4 bases, J shed 2 bases, and the junction held 12 bases outside the gene matches. The CDR3 is made up of 19 amino acids. Germline values: CDR1 MGHRA, CDR2 YSYEKL. The CDR3 DNA follows: TGCGCCAGCAGCCCGGGGACAGGGGGCTCCCACTGGACCAAAAACATTCAGTACTTC. It translates to CASSPGTGGSHWTKNIQYF.